Sequencing of this TCR beta chain was carried out in a study of blood T cell repertoires in COVID-19 (dated by TCRdb to about 2020). Context from the whole study: The collaborator samples originated in the United States, Italy and Spain and spanned the acute and convalescent phases of COVID-19. Samples came from the ongoing ImmuneRACE study (first 160 participants) plus 1,254 subjects from 6 global collaborators. The repertoires were released in a freely available public database intended as a resource for research on the immune response to SARS-CoV-2. The sample metadata nearly always contained a de-identified subject ID, COVID-19 status, age in years and sex. The material from the prospective study consisted of cDNA or gDNA derived from T cells, B-cell-depleted T cells, or PBMCs. Where available, HLA class I and class II types were taken from metadata supplied by the sample provider and were not determined by assay-based typing. Deeply sampled blood TCRbeta repertoires from subjects exposed to, actively infected with, or recovered from COVID-19 were included in the dataset.

Participants in the prospective study were enrolled through a virtual design, were aged roughly 18 to 95 years, and lived in about two dozen United States geographic areas. Cohort assignment in the prospective study relied on participant-reported clinical history from a screening survey and a study questionnaire. ImmuneRACE Cohort 3 recovered participants were defined by two consecutive negative NP/OP PCR tests, healthcare professional clearance, or symptom resolution. Each participant in the prospective study had whole blood, serum and a nasopharyngeal or oropharyngeal swab collected by mobile phlebotomists. Additional blood draws and questionnaires over an approximately 2-month period could optionally be provided by prospective study participants. Before DNA extraction, blood samples from the prospective study were shipped at room temperature or frozen. TCRbeta CDR3 regions were amplified from genomic DNA using the immunoSEQ Assay, a bias-controlled multiplex PCR. As for how the authors treated the data: Nucleated cell counts per sample were estimated from amplification of reference gene primers within the assay. To quantify the absolute abundance of each unique TCRbeta CDR3 rearrangement, sequence reads were collapsed and filtered. Productive Simpson clonality was computed per sample as the square root of Simpson's diversity index over productive rearrangements. TCRdb took this table from immuneACCESS and kept in-frame rearrangements with V and J called. Such tables lack part of the clones; where checked against another copy, unresolved V genes explain under half of the gap, and the rest is unexplained. That table gives V, J and clone size, and the DNA gave D and trimming. In this sample the table shows more than 400,000 clones, 87% of which occur a single time. In total, the top ten clones hold around 0.64% of the sample.

Here is what the overall study found, with its caveats: Clinical and demographic metadata were provided uncurated, with the amount varying by source and participant.

Regarding this clone: Its recognized antigen is unknown. No base quality information exists; no much larger clone differs at one position.

Sequenced material: PBMCs or T cells enriched from blood (not recorded which). The origin of this receptor is a woman aged 18-29 years who had recovered from COVID-19.

The DNA sequence is as follows: TGTGCCAGCAGCCCAAGGGGCAGGGAAGAGACCCAGTACTTC. Translated, it reads CASSPRGREETQYF. The V and J segments used are TRBV7-9 and TRBJ2-5; possibly the D gene is TRBD1, per 5 matching bases. The V end loses 5 bases and the J end loses 3 bases, and a stretch of 13 bases separates them. Per the germline V gene (reference sequence), SEHNR is the CDR1 and FQNEAQ is the CDR2. From the cysteine through the phenylalanine, the CDR3 covers 14 amino acids. The retained sequence is limited to the CDR3, 42 bases, with the frame set at the first base.